The clone carrying this TCR beta chain has more than one count but fewer than ten. The antigen remains unidentified. The entry originates in a study of T cells in Graves' hyperthyroidism and ophthalmopathy. Across the whole study: Before treatment of any kind, peripheral blood was taken at initial diagnosis.

Overall study results and limits: Progression to ophthalmopathy was predicted a median of 6.5 months early.

TCR beta CDR3 regions were amplified from RNA. The HTBI set primed first-round TCR CDR3 RT-PCR. TCRdb re-called the multiplex PCR reads through MiXCR, storing one row per CDR3 protein. In the table there are approximately 600,000 distinct CDR3 sequences, roughly 20% of which are singletons. The study left out patients who had uncontrolled infection, other autoimmune disease, pregnancy or lactation. Diagnostic decisions used clinical symptoms, serum thyroxine and TRAb, thyroid ultrasound and orbital computed tomography. The sample was blood. The TCR sequence derives from a man under 40 with Graves' ophthalmopathy.

The CDR3 protein is CASSYPTDSYNEQFF. Written as DNA, the CDR3 is TGTGCCAGCAGTTACCCCACGGACTCCTACAATGAGCAGTTCTTC. The chain uses TRBV6-2 or TRBV6-3 and TRBJ2-1; D call uncertain. With 2 bases removed from V and 0 bases from J, the gap between germline ends came to 8 bases. The CDR3 loop spans 15 amino acids. CDR1 and CDR2 (germline): MNHEY, SVGEGT.